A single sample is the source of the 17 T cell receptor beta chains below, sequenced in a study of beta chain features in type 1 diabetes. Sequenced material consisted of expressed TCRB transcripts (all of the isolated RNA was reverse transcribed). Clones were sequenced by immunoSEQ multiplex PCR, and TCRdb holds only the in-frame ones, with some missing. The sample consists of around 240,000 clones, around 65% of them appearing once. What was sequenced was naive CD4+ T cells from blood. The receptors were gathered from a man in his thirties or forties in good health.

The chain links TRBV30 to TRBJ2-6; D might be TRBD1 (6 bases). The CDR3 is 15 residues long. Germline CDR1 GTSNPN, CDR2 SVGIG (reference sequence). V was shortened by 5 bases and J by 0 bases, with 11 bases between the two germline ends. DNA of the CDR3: TGTGCCTGGGGAACAGGGATCTCTGGGGCCAACGTCCTGACTTTC. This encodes CAWGTGISGANVLTF.

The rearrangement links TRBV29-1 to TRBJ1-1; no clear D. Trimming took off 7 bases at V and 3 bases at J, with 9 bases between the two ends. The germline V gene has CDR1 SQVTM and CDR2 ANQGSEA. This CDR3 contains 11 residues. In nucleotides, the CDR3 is TGCAGCGGCGTTAGCGACACTGAAGCTTTCTTT. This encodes CSGVSDTEAFF. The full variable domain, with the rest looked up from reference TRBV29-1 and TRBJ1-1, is SAVISQKPSRDICQRGTSLTIQCQVDSQVTMMFWYRQQPGQSLTLIATANQGSEATYESGFVIDKFPISRPNLTFSTLTVSNMSPEDSSIYLCSGVSDTEAFFGQGTRLTVV.

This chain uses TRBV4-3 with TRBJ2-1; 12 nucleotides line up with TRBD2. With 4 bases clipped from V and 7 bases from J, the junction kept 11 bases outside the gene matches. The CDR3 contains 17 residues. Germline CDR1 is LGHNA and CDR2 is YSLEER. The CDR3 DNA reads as TGCGCCAGCAGCCGCTTACTAGCGGGAGGAGGGGAGAATGAGCAGTTCTTC. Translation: CASSRLLAGGGENEQFF.

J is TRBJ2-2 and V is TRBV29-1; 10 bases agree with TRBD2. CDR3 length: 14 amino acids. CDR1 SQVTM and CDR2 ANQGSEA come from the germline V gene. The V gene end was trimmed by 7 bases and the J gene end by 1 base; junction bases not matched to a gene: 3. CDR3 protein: CSATSGENTGELFF. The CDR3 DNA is TGCAGCGCTACTAGCGGGGAGAACACCGGGGAGCTGTTTTTT.

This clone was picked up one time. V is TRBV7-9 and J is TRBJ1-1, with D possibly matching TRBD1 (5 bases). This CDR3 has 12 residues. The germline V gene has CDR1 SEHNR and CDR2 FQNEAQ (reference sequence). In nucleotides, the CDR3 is TGTGCTAGCGGCAGGGCGAACACTGAAGCTTTCTTT. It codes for CASGRANTEAFF.

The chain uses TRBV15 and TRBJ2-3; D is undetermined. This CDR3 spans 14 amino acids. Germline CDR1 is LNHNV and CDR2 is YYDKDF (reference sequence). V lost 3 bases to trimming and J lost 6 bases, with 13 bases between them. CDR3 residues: CATSSGPDADTQYF. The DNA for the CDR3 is TGTGCCACCAGCAGTGGGCCCGATGCGGATACGCAGTATTTT.

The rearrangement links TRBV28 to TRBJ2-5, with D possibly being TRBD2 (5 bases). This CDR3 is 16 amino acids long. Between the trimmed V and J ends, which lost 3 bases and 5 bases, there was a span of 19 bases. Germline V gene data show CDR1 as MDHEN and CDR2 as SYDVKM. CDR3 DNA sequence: TGTGCCAGCAGTTTTTCCCATTGGGAGAGGAGGGAGACCCAGTACTTC. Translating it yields CASSFSHWERRETQYF. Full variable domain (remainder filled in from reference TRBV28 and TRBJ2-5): DVKVTQSSRYLVKRTGEKVFLECVQDMDHENMFWYRQDPGLGLRLIYFSYDVKMKEKGDIPEGYSVSREKKERFSLILESASTNQTSMYLCASSFSHWERRETQYFGPGTRLLVL.

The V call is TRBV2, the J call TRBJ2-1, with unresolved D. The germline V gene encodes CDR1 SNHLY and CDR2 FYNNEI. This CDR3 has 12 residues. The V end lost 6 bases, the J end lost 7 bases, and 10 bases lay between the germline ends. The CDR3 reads CASRGLKNEQFF. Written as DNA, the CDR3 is TGTGCCAGCAGAGGTCTAAAGAATGAGCAGTTCTTC. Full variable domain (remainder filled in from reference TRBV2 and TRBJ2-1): EPEVTQTPSHQVTQMGQEVILRCVPISNHLYFYWYRQILGQKVEFLVSFYNNEISEKSEIFDDQFSVERPDGSNFTLKIRSTKLEDSAMYFCASRGLKNEQFFGPGTRLTVL.

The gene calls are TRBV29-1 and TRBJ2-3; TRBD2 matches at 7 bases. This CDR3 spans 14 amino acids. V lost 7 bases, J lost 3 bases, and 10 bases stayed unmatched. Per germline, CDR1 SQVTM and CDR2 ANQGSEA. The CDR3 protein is CSAHLRLATDTQYF. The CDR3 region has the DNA TGCAGCGCCCACCTTCGACTAGCAACAGATACGCAGTATTTT.

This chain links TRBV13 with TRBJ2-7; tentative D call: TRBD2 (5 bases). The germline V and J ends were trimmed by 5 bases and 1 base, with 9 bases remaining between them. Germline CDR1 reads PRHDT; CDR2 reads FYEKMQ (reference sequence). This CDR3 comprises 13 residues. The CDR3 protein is CASSRGGSYEQYF. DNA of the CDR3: TGTGCCAGCAGCCGAGGCGGGTCCTACGAGCAGTACTTC.

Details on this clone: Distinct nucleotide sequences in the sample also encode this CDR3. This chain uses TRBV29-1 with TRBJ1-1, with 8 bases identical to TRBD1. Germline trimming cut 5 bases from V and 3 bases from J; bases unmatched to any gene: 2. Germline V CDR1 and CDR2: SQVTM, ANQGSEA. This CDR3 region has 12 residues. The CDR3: CSVSTGDTEAFF. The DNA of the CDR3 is TGCAGCGTTTCGACAGGGGACACTGAAGCTTTCTTT. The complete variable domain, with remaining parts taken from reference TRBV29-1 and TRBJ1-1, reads SAVISQKPSRDICQRGTSLTIQCQVDSQVTMMFWYRQQPGQSLTLIATANQGSEATYESGFVIDKFPISRPNLTFSTLTVSNMSPEDSSIYLCSVSTGDTEAFFGQGTRLTVV.

CDR3 loop: CASSPRQGAVGANVLTF. The CDR3 DNA reads as TGTGCCAGCAGCCCCAGACAGGGGGCGGTTGGGGCCAACGTCCTGACTTTC. The J gene is TRBJ2-6, the V gene TRBV9, with TRBD1 matching over 10 bases. The CDR3 length is 17 residues. Trimming took 4 bases from V and 3 from J; bases not matched to a gene: 7. Germline values: CDR1 SGDLS, CDR2 YYNGEE.

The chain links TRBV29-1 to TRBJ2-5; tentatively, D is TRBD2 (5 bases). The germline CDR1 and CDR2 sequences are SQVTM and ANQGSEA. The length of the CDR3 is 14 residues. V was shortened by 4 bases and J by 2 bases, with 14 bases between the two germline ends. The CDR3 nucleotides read TGCAGCGTTGGGACTGCAAGACCTCAAGAGACCCAGTACTTC. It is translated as CSVGTARPQETQYF.

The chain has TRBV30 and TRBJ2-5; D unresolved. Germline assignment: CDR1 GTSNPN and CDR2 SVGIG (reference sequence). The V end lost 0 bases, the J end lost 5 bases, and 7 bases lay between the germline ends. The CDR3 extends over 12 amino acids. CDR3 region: CAWSVAMETQYF. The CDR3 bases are TGTGCCTGGAGTGTAGCAATGGAGACCCAGTACTTC.

Here the CDR3 reads CASSLMPSGSSTDTQYF. The CDR3 region has the DNA TGCGCCAGCAGCTTGATGCCTAGCGGGTCTAGCACAGATACGCAGTATTTT. This rearrangement joins TRBV5-1 to TRBJ2-3; 8 bases match TRBD2. J gave up 0 bases and V 1 base, and 7 bases lay outside the gene matches. CDR1 is SGHRS and CDR2 is YFSETQ in the germline V gene. The CDR3 loop spans 17 amino acids.

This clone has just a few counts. CDR3 nucleotide sequence: TGTGCCTGGAGTGTAGGCAGGGGTGGCTACACCTTC. This translates into CAWSVGRGGYTF. The J gene is TRBJ1-2, the V gene TRBV30; D possibly corresponds to TRBD1 (6 bases). V was clipped by 0 bases and J by 7 bases, with 9 bases between them. Germline-derived CDR1 and CDR2 are GTSNPN and SVGIG (reference sequence). This CDR3 has 12 residues.

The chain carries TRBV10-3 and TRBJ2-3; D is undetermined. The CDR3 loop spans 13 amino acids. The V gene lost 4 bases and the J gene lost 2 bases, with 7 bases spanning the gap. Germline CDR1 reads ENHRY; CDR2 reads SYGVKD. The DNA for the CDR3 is TGTGCCATCAGTGCTCGGGCCACAGATACGCAGTATTTT. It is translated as CAISARATDTQYF.